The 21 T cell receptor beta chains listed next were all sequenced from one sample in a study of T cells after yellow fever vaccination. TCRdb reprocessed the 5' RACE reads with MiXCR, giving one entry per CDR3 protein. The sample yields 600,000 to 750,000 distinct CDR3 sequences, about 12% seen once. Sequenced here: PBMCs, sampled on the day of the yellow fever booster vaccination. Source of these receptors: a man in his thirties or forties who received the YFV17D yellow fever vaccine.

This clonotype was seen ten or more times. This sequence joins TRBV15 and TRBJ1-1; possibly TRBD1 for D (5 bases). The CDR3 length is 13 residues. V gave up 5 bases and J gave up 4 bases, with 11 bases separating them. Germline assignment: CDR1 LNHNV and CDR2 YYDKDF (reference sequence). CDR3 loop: CATSSRGSTEAFF. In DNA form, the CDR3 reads TGTGCCACCAGCTCCCGGGGGAGCACTGAAGCTTTCTTT.

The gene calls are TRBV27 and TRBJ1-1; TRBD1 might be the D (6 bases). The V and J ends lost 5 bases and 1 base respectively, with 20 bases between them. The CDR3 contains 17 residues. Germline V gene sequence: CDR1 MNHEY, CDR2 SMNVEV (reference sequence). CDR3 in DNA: TGTGCCAGCAGTCCCCTCATCAGGGGAGGTGGGAACACTGAAGCTTTCTTT. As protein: CASSPLIRGGGNTEAFF.

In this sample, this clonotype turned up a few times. CDR3 residues: CSARDLEREGSNEQFF. The CDR3 region has the DNA TGCAGTGCTAGAGATCTAGAGCGGGAGGGTTCAAATGAGCAGTTCTTC. This chain uses TRBV20-1 with TRBJ2-1; 10 bases match TRBD2. V dropped 0 bases and J dropped 7; count of bases not matched to a gene: 9. CDR3 length equals 16 residues. Germline lookup yields CDR1 DFQATT and CDR2 SNEGSKA (reference sequence).

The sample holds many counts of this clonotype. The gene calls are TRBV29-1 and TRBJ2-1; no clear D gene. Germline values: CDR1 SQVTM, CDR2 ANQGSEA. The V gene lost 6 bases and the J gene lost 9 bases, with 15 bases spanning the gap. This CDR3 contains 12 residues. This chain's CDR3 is CSVRPKALEQFF. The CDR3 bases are TGCAGCGTGAGACCGAAAGCACTTGAGCAGTTCTTC.

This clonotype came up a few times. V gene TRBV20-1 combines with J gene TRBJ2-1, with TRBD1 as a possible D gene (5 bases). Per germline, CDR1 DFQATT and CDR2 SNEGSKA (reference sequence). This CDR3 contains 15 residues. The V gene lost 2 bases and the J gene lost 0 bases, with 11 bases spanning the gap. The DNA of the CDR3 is TGCAGTGCTAGACTTGGACATAGCTCCTACAATGAGCAGTTCTTC. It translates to CSARLGHSSYNEQFF.

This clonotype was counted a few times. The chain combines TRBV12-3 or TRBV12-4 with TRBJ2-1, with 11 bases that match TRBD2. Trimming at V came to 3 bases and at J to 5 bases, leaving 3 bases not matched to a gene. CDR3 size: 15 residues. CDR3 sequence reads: CASSFTSGRHNEQFF. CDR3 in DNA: TGTGCCAGCAGTTTCACTAGCGGGAGACACAATGAGCAGTTCTTC.

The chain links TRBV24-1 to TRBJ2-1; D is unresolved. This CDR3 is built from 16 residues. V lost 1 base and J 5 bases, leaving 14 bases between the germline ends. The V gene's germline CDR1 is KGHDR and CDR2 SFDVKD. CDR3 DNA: TGTGCCACCAGTGATTTTTCACGGTCCCGAGACAATGAGCAGTTCTTC. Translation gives CATSDFSRSRDNEQFF.

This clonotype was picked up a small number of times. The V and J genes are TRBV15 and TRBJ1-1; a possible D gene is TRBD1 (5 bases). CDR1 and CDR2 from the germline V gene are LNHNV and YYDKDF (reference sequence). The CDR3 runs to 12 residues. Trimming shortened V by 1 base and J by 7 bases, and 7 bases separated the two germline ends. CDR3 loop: CATSRGGGEAFF. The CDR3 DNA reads TGTGCCACCAGCAGAGGGGGGGGTGAAGCTTTCTTT.

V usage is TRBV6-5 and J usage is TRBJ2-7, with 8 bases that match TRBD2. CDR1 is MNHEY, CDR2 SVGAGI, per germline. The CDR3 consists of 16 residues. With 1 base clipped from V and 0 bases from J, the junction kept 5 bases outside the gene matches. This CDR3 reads CASSYWSGGRSYEQYF. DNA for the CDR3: TGTGCCAGCAGTTACTGGTCGGGAGGGCGCTCCTACGAGCAGTACTTC.

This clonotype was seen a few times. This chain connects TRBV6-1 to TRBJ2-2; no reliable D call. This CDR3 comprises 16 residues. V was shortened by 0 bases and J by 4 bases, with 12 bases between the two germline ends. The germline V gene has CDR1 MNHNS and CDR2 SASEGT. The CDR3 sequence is CASSEALLLTTGELFF. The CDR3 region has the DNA TGTGCCAGCAGTGAAGCCCTACTACTTACCACCGGGGAGCTGTTTTTT.

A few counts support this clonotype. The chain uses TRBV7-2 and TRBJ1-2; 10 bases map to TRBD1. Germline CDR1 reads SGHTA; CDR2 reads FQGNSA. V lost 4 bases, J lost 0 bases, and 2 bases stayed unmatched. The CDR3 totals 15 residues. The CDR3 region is CASSWDRGSNYGYTF. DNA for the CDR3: TGTGCCAGCAGCTGGGACAGGGGATCTAACTATGGCTACACCTTC.

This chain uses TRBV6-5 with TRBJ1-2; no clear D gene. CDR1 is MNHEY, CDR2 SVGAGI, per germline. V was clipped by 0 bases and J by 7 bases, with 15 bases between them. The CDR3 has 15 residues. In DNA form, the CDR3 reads TGTGCCAGCAGTTACTCGATCTCTGGGATCCGTGGCTACACCTTC. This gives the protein CASSYSISGIRGYTF.

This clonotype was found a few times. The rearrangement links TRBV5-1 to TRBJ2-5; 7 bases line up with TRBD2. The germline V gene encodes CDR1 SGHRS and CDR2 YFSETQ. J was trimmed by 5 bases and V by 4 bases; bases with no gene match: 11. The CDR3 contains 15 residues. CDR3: CASSVGTAAGETQYF. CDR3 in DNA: TGCGCCAGCAGCGTCGGGACGGCAGCGGGGGAGACCCAGTACTTC.

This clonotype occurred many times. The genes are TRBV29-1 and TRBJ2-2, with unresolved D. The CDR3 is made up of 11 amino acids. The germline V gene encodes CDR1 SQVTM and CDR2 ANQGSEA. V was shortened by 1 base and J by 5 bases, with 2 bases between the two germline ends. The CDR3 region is CSVEGTGELFF. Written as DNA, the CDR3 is TGCAGCGTTGAAGGAACCGGGGAGCTGTTTTTT.

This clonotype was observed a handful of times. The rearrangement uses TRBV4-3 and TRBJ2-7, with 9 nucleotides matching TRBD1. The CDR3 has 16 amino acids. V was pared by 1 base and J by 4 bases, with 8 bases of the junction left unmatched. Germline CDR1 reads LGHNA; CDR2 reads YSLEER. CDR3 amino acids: CASSQGGAQGAYEQYF. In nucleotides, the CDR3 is TGCGCCAGCAGCCAAGGTGGGGCACAGGGGGCTTACGAGCAGTACTTC.

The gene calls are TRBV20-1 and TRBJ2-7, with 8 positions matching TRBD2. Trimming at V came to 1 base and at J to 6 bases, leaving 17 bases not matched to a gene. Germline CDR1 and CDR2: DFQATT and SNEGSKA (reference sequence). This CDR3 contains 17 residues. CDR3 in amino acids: CSARASDLAGGPLEQYF. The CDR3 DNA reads TGCAGTGCTAGAGCCTCCGACCTAGCGGGTGGCCCCCTCGAGCAGTACTTC.

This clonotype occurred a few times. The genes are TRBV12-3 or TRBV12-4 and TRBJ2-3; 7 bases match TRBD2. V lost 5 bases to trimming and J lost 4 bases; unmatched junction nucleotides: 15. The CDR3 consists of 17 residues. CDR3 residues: CASSITHGRRGADTQYF. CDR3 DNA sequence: TGTGCCAGCAGTATTACTCACGGGAGGAGGGGAGCAGATACGCAGTATTTT.

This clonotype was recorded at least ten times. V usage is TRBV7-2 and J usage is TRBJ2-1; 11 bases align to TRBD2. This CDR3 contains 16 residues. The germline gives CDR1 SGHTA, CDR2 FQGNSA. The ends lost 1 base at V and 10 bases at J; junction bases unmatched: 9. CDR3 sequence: CASSLEGARLAGEQFF. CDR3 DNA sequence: TGTGCCAGCAGCTTAGAGGGTGCTAGACTAGCGGGAGAGCAGTTCTTC. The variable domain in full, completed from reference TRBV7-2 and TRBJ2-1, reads GAGVSQSPSNKVTEKGKDVELRCDPISGHTALYWYRQSLGQGLEFLIYFQGNSAPDKSGLPSDRFSAERTGGSVSTLTIQRTQQEDSAVYLCASSLEGARLAGEQFFGPGTRLTVL.

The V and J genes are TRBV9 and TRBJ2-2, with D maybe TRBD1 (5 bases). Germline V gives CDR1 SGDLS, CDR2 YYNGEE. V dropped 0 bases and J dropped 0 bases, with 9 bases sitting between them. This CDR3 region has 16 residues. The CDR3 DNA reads TGTGCCAGCAGCGTAGGTGCAGGGTCGAACACCGGGGAGCTGTTTTTT. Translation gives CASSVGAGSNTGELFF.

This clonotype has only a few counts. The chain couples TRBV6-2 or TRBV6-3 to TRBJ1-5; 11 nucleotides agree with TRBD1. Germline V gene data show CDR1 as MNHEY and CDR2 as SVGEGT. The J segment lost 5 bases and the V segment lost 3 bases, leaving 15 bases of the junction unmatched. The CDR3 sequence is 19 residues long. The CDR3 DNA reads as TGTGCCAGCAGTTATATGAAGAGTTCGGGACAGGGGGGTTATCAGCCCCAGCATTTT. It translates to CASSYMKSSGQGGYQPQHF.

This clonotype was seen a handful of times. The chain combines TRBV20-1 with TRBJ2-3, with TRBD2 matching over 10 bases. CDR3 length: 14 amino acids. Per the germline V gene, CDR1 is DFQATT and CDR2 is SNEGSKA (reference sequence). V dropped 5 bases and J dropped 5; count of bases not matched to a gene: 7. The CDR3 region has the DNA TGCAGTGCTCGACGACCTAGCGGGAGAGATACGCAGTATTTT. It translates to CSARRPSGRDTQYF.